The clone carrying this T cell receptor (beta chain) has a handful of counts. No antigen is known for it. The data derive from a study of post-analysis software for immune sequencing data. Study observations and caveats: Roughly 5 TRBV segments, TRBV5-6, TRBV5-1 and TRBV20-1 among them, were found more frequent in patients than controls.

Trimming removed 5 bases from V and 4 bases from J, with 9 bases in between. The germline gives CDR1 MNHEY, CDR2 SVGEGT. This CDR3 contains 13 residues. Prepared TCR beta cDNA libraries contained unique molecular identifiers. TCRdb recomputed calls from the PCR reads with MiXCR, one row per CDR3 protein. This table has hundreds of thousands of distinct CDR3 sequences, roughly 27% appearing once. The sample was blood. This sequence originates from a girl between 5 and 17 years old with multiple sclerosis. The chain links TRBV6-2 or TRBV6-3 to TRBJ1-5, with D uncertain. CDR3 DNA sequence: TGTGCCAGCAGTAACAGACTAAATCAGCCCCAGCATTTT. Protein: CASSNRLNQPQHF.